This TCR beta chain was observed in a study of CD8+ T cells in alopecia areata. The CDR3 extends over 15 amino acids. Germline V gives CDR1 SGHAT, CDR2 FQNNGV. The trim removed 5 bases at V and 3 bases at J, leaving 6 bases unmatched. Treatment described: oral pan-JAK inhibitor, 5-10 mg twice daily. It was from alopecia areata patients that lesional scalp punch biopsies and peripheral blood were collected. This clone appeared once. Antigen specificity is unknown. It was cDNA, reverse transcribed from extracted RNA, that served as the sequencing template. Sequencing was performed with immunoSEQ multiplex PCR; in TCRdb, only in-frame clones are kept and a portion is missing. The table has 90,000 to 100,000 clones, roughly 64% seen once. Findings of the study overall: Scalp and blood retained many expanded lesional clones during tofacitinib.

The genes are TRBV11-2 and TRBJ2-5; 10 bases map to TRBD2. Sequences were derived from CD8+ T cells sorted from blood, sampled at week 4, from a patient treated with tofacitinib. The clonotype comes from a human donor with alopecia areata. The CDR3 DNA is TGTGCCAGCAGCCCGCTAGCGGGAGTAGAAGAGACCCAGTACTTC. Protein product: CASSPLAGVEETQYF.